Listed below are T cell receptor beta chains from one sample, sequenced in a study of T cell changes during pregnancy in multiple sclerosis. Profiling relied on immunoSEQ multiplex PCR, and the TCRdb table lists in-frame clones only, not all of them. The sample lists some 60,000 clones; around 90% were seen once. The material sequenced was peripheral blood, taken after pregnancy. The receptor source for this set is a female donor in good health, enrolled as a control in a pregnancy study. The CDR3 runs from the conserved cysteine through the conserved F or W. Each record gives: D gene, V gene, clone size, CDR3 length, J gene, CDR3 DNA, CDR3 protein. A D gene is named only where the DNA matches it firmly. Clone sizes are given selectively: once, few, many, or a class where the clone is expanded.

d_call: TRBD1; v_call: TRBV6-1; clone_size: NA; cdr3_length: 14; j_call: TRBJ2-3; cdr3_nt: TGTGCCGCCACAGGGGATGTTGGAGCAGATACGCAGTATTTT; cdr3_aa: CAATGDVGADTQYF
d_call: NA; v_call: TRBV7-2; clone_size: NA; cdr3_length: 13; j_call: TRBJ2-2; cdr3_nt: TGTGCCAGCAGGGACAGGAACACCGGGGAGCTGTTTTTT; cdr3_aa: CASRDRNTGELFF
d_call: TRBD1; v_call: TRBV11-2; clone_size: NA; cdr3_length: 15; j_call: TRBJ1-5; cdr3_nt: TGTGCCAGCAGCGCGGGGACAGTCGGAAATCAGCCCCAGCATTTT; cdr3_aa: CASSAGTVGNQPQHF
d_call: NA; v_call: TRBV5-1; clone_size: NA; cdr3_length: 16; j_call: TRBJ2-1; cdr3_nt: TGCGCCAGCAGCTTGGGCTGGACTTTTCAATACAATGAGCAGTTCTTC; cdr3_aa: CASSLGWTFQYNEQFF
d_call: TRBD1; v_call: TRBV28; clone_size: NA; cdr3_length: 15; j_call: TRBJ2-1; cdr3_nt: TGTGCCAGCAGCCTCCTCCGGGACAGGGACAATGAGCAGTTCTTC; cdr3_aa: CASSLLRDRDNEQFF
d_call: NA; v_call: TRBV6-6; clone_size: NA; cdr3_length: 15; j_call: TRBJ1-2; cdr3_nt: TGTGCCAGCAGTATCCCACGGGACACTCTCTATGGCTACACCTTC; cdr3_aa: CASSIPRDTLYGYTF
d_call: NA; v_call: TRBV2; clone_size: NA; cdr3_length: 13; j_call: TRBJ1-5; cdr3_nt: TGTGCCAGCAGTCCCCAGGGGAATCAGCCCCAGCATTTT; cdr3_aa: CASSPQGNQPQHF
d_call: TRBD1; v_call: TRBV28; clone_size: NA; cdr3_length: 16; j_call: TRBJ1-2; cdr3_nt: TGTGCCAGCAGTTTACCTATCGGGACAGGTGACTATGGCTACACCTTC; cdr3_aa: CASSLPIGTGDYGYTF
d_call: TRBD2; v_call: TRBV11-2; clone_size: NA; cdr3_length: 14; j_call: TRBJ2-7; cdr3_nt: TGTGCCAGCAGCTTAGAGGCGGGGGAGTACGAGCAGTACTTC; cdr3_aa: CASSLEAGEYEQYF
d_call: NA; v_call: TRBV19; clone_size: NA; cdr3_length: 11; j_call: TRBJ1-2; cdr3_nt: TGTGCCAGTAGTATCGCTAGGGGCTACACCTTC; cdr3_aa: CASSIARGYTF
d_call: NA; v_call: TRBV15; clone_size: NA; cdr3_length: 21; j_call: TRBJ2-6; cdr3_nt: TGTGCCACCAGCAGAGATGTGACAGCCACTACGAACCGCTCTGGGGCCAACGTCCTGACTTTC; cdr3_aa: CATSRDVTATTNRSGANVLTF
d_call: NA; v_call: TRBV5-1; clone_size: NA; cdr3_length: 14; j_call: TRBJ2-3; cdr3_nt: TGCGCCAGCAGCTTGGGAGGTAGCACAGATACGCAGTATTTT; cdr3_aa: CASSLGGSTDTQYF
d_call: TRBD2; v_call: TRBV9; clone_size: NA; cdr3_length: 15; j_call: TRBJ2-1; cdr3_nt: TGTGCCAGCAGCGTAGGGGCGGGAGGGCCGGTTGAGCAGTTCTTC; cdr3_aa: CASSVGAGGPVEQFF
d_call: TRBD2; v_call: TRBV18; clone_size: NA; cdr3_length: 15; j_call: TRBJ2-1; cdr3_nt: TGTGCCAGCTCACCGCGGCTAGCGGACTACAATGAGCAGTTCTTC; cdr3_aa: CASSPRLADYNEQFF
d_call: TRBD1; v_call: TRBV2; clone_size: NA; cdr3_length: 13; j_call: TRBJ1-6; cdr3_nt: TGTGCCAGCTCCCGACAGGGGGATTCACCCCTCCACTTT; cdr3_aa: CASSRQGDSPLHF
d_call: NA; v_call: TRBV11-3; clone_size: once; cdr3_length: 11; j_call: TRBJ2-7; cdr3_nt: TGTGCCAGCAGCATTACCTACGAGCAGTACTTC; cdr3_aa: CASSITYEQYF
d_call: NA; v_call: TRBV7-2; clone_size: NA; cdr3_length: 16; j_call: TRBJ2-2; cdr3_nt: TGTGCCAGCAGCTATACTCGGACAAAAAACACCGGGGAGCTGTTTTTT; cdr3_aa: CASSYTRTKNTGELFF
d_call: NA; v_call: TRBV7-3; clone_size: NA; cdr3_length: 14; j_call: TRBJ1-6; cdr3_nt: TGTGCCAGCAGCTTGCGACAGGAGAATTCACCCCTCCACTTT; cdr3_aa: CASSLRQENSPLHF
d_call: NA; v_call: TRBV5-4; clone_size: once; cdr3_length: 13; j_call: TRBJ2-1; cdr3_nt: TGTGCCAGCAGAACGGACAGTTTCAATGAGCAGTTCTTC; cdr3_aa: CASRTDSFNEQFF
d_call: TRBD1; v_call: TRBV5-6; clone_size: NA; cdr3_length: 15; j_call: TRBJ1-1; cdr3_nt: TGTGCCAGCAGCTCCCCCCATCGGACAGGGAGCGTAGCTTTCTTT; cdr3_aa: CASSSPHRTGSVAFF
d_call: NA; v_call: TRBV12-5; clone_size: NA; cdr3_length: 13; j_call: TRBJ2-5; cdr3_nt: TGTGCTAGTGCCAGGACAGCGCAAGAGACCCAGTACTTC; cdr3_aa: CASARTAQETQYF
d_call: NA; v_call: TRBV5-4; clone_size: NA; cdr3_length: 16; j_call: TRBJ2-1; cdr3_nt: TGTGCCAGCAGCTTGGGTCTAGCGCTGTCCTACAATGAGCAGTTCTTC; cdr3_aa: CASSLGLALSYNEQFF